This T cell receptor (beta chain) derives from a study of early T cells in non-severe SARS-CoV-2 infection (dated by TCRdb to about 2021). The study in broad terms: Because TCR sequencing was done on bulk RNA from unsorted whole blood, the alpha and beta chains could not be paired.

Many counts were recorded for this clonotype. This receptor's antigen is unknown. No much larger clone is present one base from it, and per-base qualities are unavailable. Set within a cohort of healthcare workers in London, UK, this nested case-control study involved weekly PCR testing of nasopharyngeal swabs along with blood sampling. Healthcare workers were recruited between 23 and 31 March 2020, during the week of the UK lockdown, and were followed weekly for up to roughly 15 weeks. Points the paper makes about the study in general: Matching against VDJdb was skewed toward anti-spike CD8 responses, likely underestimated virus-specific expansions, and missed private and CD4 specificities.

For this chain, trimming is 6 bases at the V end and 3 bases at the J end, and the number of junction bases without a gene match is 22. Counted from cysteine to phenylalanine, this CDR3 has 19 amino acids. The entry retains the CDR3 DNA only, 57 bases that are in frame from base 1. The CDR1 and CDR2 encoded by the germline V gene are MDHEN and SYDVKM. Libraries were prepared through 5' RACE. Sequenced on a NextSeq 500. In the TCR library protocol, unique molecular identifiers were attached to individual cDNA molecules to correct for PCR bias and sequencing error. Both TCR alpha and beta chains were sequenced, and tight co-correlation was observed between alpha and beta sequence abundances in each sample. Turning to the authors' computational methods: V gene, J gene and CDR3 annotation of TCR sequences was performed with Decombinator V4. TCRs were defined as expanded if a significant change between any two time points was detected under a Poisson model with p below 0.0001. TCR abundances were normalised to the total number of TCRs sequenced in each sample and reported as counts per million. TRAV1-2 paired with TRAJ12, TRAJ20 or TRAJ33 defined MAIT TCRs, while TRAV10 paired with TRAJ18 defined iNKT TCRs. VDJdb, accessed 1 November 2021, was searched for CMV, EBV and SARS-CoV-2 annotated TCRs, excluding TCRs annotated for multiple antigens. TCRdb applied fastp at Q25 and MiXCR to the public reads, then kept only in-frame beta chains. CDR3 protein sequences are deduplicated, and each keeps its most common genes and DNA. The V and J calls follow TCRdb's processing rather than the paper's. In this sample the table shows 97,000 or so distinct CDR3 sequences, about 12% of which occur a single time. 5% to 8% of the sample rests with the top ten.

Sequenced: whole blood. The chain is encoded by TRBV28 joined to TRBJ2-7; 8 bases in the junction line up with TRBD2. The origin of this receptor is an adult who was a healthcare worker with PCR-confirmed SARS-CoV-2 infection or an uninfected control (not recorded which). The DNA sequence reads TGTGCCAGCAGCCCCGGGACTAGACGCAAGGGACTGAGATTCTACGAGCAGTACTTC. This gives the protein CASSPGTRRKGLRFYEQYF. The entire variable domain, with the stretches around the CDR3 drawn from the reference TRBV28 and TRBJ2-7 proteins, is DVKVTQSSRYLVKRTGEKVFLECVQDMDHENMFWYRQDPGLGLRLIYFSYDVKMKEKGDIPEGYSVSREKKERFSLILESASTNQTSMYLCASSPGTRRKGLRFYEQYFGPGTRLTVT.